Sequencing of this TCR beta chain was carried out in a study of human T cells and chemical hapten exposure. Study-wide background: Small discrepancies in pooled library volume mainly accounted for the varying TCR yields per sample.

General study results and limits: Versus controls, significantly more large CDR3 similarity clusters arose from expanded TCRs. No shift was seen in TCRs above 1 in 1000 frequency with DPC sensitization.

TCRdb re-called the RACE reads with MiXCR, one entry per CDR3 protein. The sample yields a few hundred thousand distinct CDR3 sequences, approximately 4.4% seen once. Time point meaning: patch test 1, 2 weeks after DPC sensitization. The treatment is: therapeutic diphenylcyclopropenone sensitization with weekly scalp DPC. Blood was collected ahead of every patch test applied. The V gene lost 5 bases and the J gene lost 1 base, with 11 bases spanning the gap. The CDR3 spans 14 residues. Worth noting for this clonotype: As yet, its antigen is unknown.

The rearrangement joins TRBV12-3 or TRBV12-4 to TRBJ2-5; perhaps TRBD2 as D (7 bases). The sequence was obtained from a woman between 50 and 59 years old with alopecia areata. Some clones in this sample may be carry-over from other donors' samples. Sample: whole blood, taken in connection with sensitization to the hapten diphenylcyclopropenone (DPC). The DNA of the CDR3 is TGTGCCAGCAGTAGGGGGGGCCCCCAAGAGACCCAGTACTTC. It codes for CASSRGGPQETQYF.